These 15 T cell receptor beta chains originate from one sample sequenced in a study of T cells in narcolepsy. Sequencing used immunoSEQ multiplex PCR; TCRdb keeps in-frame clones, though not all of them. The sample holds roughly 35,000 clones; 70% to 90% are singletons and the top ten take about 1.5%. Sequencing was done on a sample of CD45RA- memory CD4+ T cells from PBMCs. The receptor source for this set is a human donor with narcolepsy.

This chain uses TRBV11-3 with TRBJ2-5; the D gene is possibly TRBD2 (5 bases). Germline V gene lookup returns CDR1 SGHNT and CDR2 YENEEA. V lost 5 bases, J lost 2 bases, and 12 bases lay in between. The CDR3 runs 14 residues. DNA for the CDR3: TGTGCCAGCAGCCCCGGGGATTCTCAAGAGACCCAGTACTTC. This gives the protein CASSPGDSQETQYF.

The rearrangement joins TRBV9 to TRBJ1-6; 11 bases are shared with TRBD1. CDR1 is SGDLS, CDR2 YYNGEE, per germline. The J segment lost 8 bases and the V segment lost 4 bases, leaving 5 bases of the junction unmatched. This CDR3 has 15 residues. CDR3 bases: TGTGCCAGCAGCCCTACGGGACAGGGGGATTCACCCCTCCACTTT. It is translated as CASSPTGQGDSPLHF.

The gene calls are TRBV11-3 and TRBJ2-7, with D perhaps TRBD1 or TRBD2 (5 bases each). The V and J ends lost 4 bases and 7 bases respectively, with 17 bases between them. The germline CDR1 and CDR2 sequences are SGHNT and YENEEA. The CDR3 has 14 amino acids. CDR3 bases: TGTGCCAGCAGCTCCCGTGGGGCCACGGGGGAGCAGTACTTC. Amino acid sequence: CASSSRGATGEQYF.

V and J are TRBV5-1 and TRBJ2-7, with D tentatively TRBD1 (5 bases). Trimming cost V 0 bases and J 0 bases, with 13 bases left between them. The germline CDR1 and CDR2 sequences are SGHRS and YFSETQ. The CDR3 sequence is 16 residues long. CDR3 DNA: TGCGCCAGCAGCTTGGCCCCAGGGCAGGACTCCTACGAGCAGTACTTC. Protein: CASSLAPGQDSYEQYF.

This clone was detected a few times. The chain recombines TRBV13 with TRBJ1-5, with D possibly TRBD1 on 6 matching bases. Trimming stripped 5 bases from V and 7 bases from J, with 18 bases between. The CDR3 runs 15 residues. Germline CDR1 and CDR2: PRHDT and FYEKMQ (reference sequence). The CDR3 is CASSPRGRGGQPQHF. The CDR3 nucleotides are TGTGCCAGCAGCCCTAGGGGCAGGGGTGGGCAGCCCCAGCATTTT.

This rearrangement joins TRBV7-2 to TRBJ1-2, with D perhaps matching TRBD1 (5 bases). Germline V lookup: CDR1 SGHTA, CDR2 FQGNSA. The V and J ends lost 8 bases and 4 bases respectively, with 20 bases between them. The CDR3 covers 15 residues. CDR3 sequence: CASRPPGGGSYGYTF. CDR3 nucleotides: TGTGCCAGCCGCCCCCCAGGCGGGGGGAGCTATGGCTACACCTTC. Using reference TRBV7-2 and TRBJ1-2 for the parts outside the CDR3, the full variable domain is GAGVSQSPSNKVTEKGKDVELRCDPISGHTALYWYRQSLGQGLEFLIYFQGNSAPDKSGLPSDRFSAERTGGSVSTLTIQRTQQEDSAVYLCASRPPGGGSYGYTFGSGTRLTVV.

This clone was observed a few times. The genes are TRBV4-3 and TRBJ1-3, with TRBD1 matching over 9 bases. Trimming at V came to 3 bases and at J to 2 bases, leaving 11 bases not matched to a gene. There are 18 residues in the CDR3. Germline CDR1 and CDR2: LGHNA and YSLEER. In DNA form, the CDR3 reads TGCGCCAGCAGCCACCTCCTAGTACAGGGGGCGCCTGGAAACACCATATATTTT. Its protein product is CASSHLLVQGAPGNTIYF.

This chain connects TRBV30 to TRBJ1-3; 8 bases are a match to TRBD1. Germline-derived CDR1 and CDR2 are GTSNPN and SVGIG (reference sequence). CDR3 length: 14 residues. The CDR3: CGIIQGARGNTIYF. In nucleotides, the CDR3 is TGTGGTATCATCCAGGGGGCAAGGGGAAACACCATATATTTT.

As regards this clone: The sample contains more than one DNA sequence encoding this CDR3. The chain is built from TRBV6-6 and TRBJ2-5; D possibly uses TRBD1 or TRBD2 (6 bases each). CDR3 length: 14 amino acids. The germline V and J ends were trimmed by 2 bases and 3 bases, with 10 bases remaining between them. Germline V gene data show CDR1 as MNHNY and CDR2 as SVGAGI (reference sequence). The CDR3 region is CASSYNRGEETQYF. CDR3 sequence (DNA): TGTGCCAGCAGTTACAATAGGGGGGAAGAGACCCAGTACTTC.

The genes are TRBV9 and TRBJ2-7, with D perhaps matching TRBD1 or TRBD2 (6 bases each). V lost 3 bases to trimming and J lost 4 bases, with 11 bases between them. The CDR3 runs to 13 residues. Germline assignment: CDR1 SGDLS and CDR2 YYNGEE. Here the CDR3 DNA reads TGTGCCAGCAGCGAGCGAGGGGGGTACGAGCAGTACTTC. It is translated as CASSERGGYEQYF.

The genes are TRBV7-2 and TRBJ2-3; TRBD2 aligns across 8 bases. Trimming at V came to 0 bases and at J to 8 bases, leaving 10 bases not matched to a gene. Per germline, CDR1 SGHTA and CDR2 FQGNSA. The CDR3 has 16 residues. In nucleotides, the CDR3 is TGTGCCAGCAGCTTAGCTGGTAGCGGGGCCCGTAGTACGCAGTATTTT. The encoded protein is CASSLAGSGARSTQYF.

The genes are TRBV5-6 and TRBJ1-2; TRBD1 is a possible D gene (6 bases). Germline V gives CDR1 SGHDT, CDR2 YYEEEE. The CDR3 runs to 15 residues. The V end was cut by 4 bases, the J end by 6 bases, with 19 bases between. The CDR3 sequence: CASSIPMGRGDGYTF. In nucleotides, the CDR3 is TGTGCCAGCAGCATCCCCATGGGCAGGGGAGATGGCTACACCTTC.

The gene calls are TRBV19 and TRBJ2-1, with 9 bases that match TRBD2. The CDR3 has 16 residues. With V trimmed by 7 bases and J by 7 bases, 14 bases remained unmatched. CDR1 and CDR2 (germline): LNHDA, SQIVND (reference sequence). As DNA, the CDR3 is TGTGCCAGTACCCCGTCGGGGCGGGGGGGAATGAATGAGCAGTTCTTC. It yields the protein CASTPSGRGGMNEQFF.

The V call is TRBV5-4, the J call TRBJ2-6; D remains unclear. CDR3 length equals 15 residues. Trimming removed 3 bases from V and 0 bases from J, with 7 bases in between. Per the germline V gene, CDR1 is SGHNT and CDR2 is YYREEE (reference sequence). CDR3 bases: TGTGCCAGCAGCTCTCCCAGCTCTGGGGCCAACGTCCTGACTTTC. This gives the protein CASSSPSSGANVLTF.

V and J are TRBV10-3 and TRBJ1-2; 8 bases map to TRBD1. V lost 4 bases to trimming and J lost 4 bases; unmatched junction nucleotides: 5. The CDR3 sequence is 14 residues long. Germline V CDR1 and CDR2: ENHRY, SYGVKD. DNA for the CDR3: TGTGCCATCAGTGCCCAGACAGGGGCCTATGGCTACACCTTC. This sequence encodes CAISAQTGAYGYTF.